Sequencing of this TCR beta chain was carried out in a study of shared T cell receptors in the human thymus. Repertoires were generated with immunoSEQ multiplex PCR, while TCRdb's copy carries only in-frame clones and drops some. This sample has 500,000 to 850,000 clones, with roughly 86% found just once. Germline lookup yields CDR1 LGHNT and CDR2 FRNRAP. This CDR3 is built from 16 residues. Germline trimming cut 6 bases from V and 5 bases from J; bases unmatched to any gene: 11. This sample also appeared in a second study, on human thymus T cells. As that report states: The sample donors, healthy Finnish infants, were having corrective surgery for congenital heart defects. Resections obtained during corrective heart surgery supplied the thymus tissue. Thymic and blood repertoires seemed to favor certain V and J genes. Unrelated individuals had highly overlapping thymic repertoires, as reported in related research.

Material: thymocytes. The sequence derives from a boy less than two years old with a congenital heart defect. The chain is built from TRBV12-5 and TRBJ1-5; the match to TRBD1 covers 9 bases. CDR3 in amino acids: CASGREDRGFYQPQHF. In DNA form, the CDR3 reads TGTGCTAGTGGACGGGAGGACAGGGGATTTTATCAGCCCCAGCATTTT.